This T cell receptor (beta chain) is from a study of T cell changes during pregnancy in multiple sclerosis. Measured with immunoSEQ multiplex PCR; TCRdb has only the in-frame clones, and not every one. The table records under 80,000 clones, roughly 92% of them present only once. V was shortened by 1 base and J by 0 bases, with 12 bases between the two germline ends. This CDR3 has 16 residues. The germline V gene encodes CDR1 MDHEN and CDR2 SYDVKM. The source of this sequence is a female donor with multiple sclerosis, enrolled in a pregnancy study. This rearrangement joins TRBV28 to TRBJ1-1; perhaps TRBD1 as D (6 bases). The sequencing here drew on peripheral blood, taken before pregnancy. The CDR3 sequence is CASSLLAGVLNTEAFF. CDR3 nucleotide sequence: TGTGCCAGCAGTTTATTGGCAGGGGTCCTGAACACTGAAGCTTTCTTT. The entire variable domain, with the rest obtained from reference TRBV28 and TRBJ1-1, is as follows: DVKVTQSSRYLVKRTGEKVFLECVQDMDHENMFWYRQDPGLGLRLIYFSYDVKMKEKGDIPEGYSVSREKKERFSLILESASTNQTSMYLCASSLLAGVLNTEAFFGQGTRLTVV.